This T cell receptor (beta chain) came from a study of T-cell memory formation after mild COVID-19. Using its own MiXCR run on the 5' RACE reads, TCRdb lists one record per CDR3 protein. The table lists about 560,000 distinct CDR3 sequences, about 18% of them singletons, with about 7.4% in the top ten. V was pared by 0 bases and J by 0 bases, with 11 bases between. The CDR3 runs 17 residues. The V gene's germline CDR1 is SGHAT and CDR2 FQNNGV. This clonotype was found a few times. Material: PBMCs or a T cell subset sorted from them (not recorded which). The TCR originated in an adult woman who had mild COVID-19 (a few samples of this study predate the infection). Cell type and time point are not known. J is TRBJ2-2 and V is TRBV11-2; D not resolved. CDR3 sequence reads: CASSLESVYANTGELFF. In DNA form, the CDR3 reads TGTGCCAGCAGCTTAGAGTCGGTGTACGCGAACACCGGGGAGCTGTTTTTT.